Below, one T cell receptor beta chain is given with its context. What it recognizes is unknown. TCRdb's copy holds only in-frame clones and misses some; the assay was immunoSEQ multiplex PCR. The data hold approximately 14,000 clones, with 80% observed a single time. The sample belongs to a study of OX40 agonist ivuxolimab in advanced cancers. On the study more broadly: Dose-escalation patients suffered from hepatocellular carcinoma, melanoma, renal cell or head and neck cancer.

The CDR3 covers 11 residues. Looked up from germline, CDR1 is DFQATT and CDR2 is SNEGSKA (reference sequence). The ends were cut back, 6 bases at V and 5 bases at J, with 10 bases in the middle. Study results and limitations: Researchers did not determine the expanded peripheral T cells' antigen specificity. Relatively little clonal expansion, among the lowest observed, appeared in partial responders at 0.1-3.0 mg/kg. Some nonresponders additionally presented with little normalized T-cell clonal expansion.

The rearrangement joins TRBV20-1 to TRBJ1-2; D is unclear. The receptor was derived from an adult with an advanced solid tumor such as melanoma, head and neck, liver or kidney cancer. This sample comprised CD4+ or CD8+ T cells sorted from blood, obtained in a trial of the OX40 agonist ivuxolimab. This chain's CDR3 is CSAIEAYGYTF. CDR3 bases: TGCAGTGCAATTGAAGCTTATGGCTACACCTTC.